This T cell receptor (beta chain) appears in the sequencing data of a study of human T cells and chemical hapten exposure. The overall study: Epicutaneous patch tests delivered 0.01% DPC to the upper back, with evaluation at 6 days.

Time point meaning: pre-sensitization, week 0. Treatment defined: therapeutic diphenylcyclopropenone sensitization with weekly scalp DPC. Before extraction, the whole blood was not fractionated, and total RNA was taken from it. Germline CDR1 and CDR2: KGHSH and LQKENI. The CDR3 sequence is 12 residues long. V shed 6 bases, J shed 4 bases, and the junction held 0 bases outside the gene matches. TCRdb analysed the RACE reads with MiXCR anew, one entry per CDR3 protein. The table has over 300,000 distinct CDR3 sequences, 4% to 6% seen once. This clonotype was recorded many times. The receptor's source is a woman aged 45 to 65 with alopecia areata. Some clones in this sample may be carry-over from other donors' samples. The sequences come from whole blood, collected in connection with sensitization to the hapten diphenylcyclopropenone (DPC). The V gene is TRBV18, the J gene TRBJ1-5; 7 nucleotides line up with TRBD1. This CDR3 is CASSTGNQPQHF. The CDR3 DNA is TGTGCCAGCTCGACAGGGAATCAGCCCCAGCATTTT.